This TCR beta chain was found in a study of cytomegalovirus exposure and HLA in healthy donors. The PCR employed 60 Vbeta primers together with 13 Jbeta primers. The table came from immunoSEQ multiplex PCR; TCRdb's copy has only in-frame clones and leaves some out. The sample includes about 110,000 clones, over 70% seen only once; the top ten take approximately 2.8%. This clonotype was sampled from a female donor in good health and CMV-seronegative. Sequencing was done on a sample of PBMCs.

The CDR3 region has the DNA TGTGCCAGCAGTTACTCGAGGGCTACGCAGTATTTT. Protein: CASSYSRATQYF. J is TRBJ2-3 and V is TRBV6-6; the D gene is possibly TRBD2 (5 bases). The CDR3 length is 12 residues. CDR1 is MNHNY, CDR2 SVGAGI, per germline (reference sequence). Trimming took 0 bases from V and 8 from J, leaving 6 bases between them.